This entry concerns a single T cell receptor beta chain. Its antigen is not known. This sample was taken from a study of T cell responses to AZD1222 COVID-19 vaccine. The study's findings and limits: The study found vaccine-associated CD4 TCRs spanning spike, dominant at 160-218 and 743-854. Donors were largely white British and mainly female; clonal diversity was possibly underestimated. Among spike-specific TCRs, nearly half reportedly target unmutated variant regions.

This CDR3 has 15 amino acids. Per germline, CDR1 SGHRS and CDR2 YFSETQ. After removal of 6 bases from V and 4 bases from J, the junction contained 5 bases not matched to a gene. The table came from immunoSEQ multiplex PCR; TCRdb's copy has only in-frame clones and leaves some out. The sample shows some 200,000 clones, about 88% of them seen only once. The chain uses TRBV5-1 and TRBJ2-1; 12 bases match TRBD1. This specimen was peripheral blood, taken 28 days after the second AZD1222 dose. This sequence was found in an adult who received the AZD1222 COVID-19 vaccine. The CDR3 nucleotides read TGCGCCAGCACCCGGGACAGGGGGCCTTACAATGAGCAGTTCTTC. This translates into CASTRDRGPYNEQFF.